A selection of T cell receptor beta chains follows, all from one sample in a study of CXCR3-negative and CXCR3-positive naive CD8 T cells. TCRdb re-called the 5' RACE reads; every CDR3 protein appears as one record, without DNA. The sample's table shows some 100,000 distinct CDR3 sequences. Specimen: naive CXCR3+ CD8+ T cells from blood. The origin of the receptors is a human donor in good health. Some clones in this sample may be carry-over from other donors' samples. The CDR3 runs from the conserved cysteine through the conserved F or W.

CDR3 protein: CASSLYGETQYF
J gene: TRBJ2-5
V gene: TRBV27

CDR3 protein: CASSLDRSPLHF
J gene: TRBJ1-6
V gene: TRBV7-9

CDR3 protein: CASSFRNRQETQYF
J gene: TRBJ2-5
V gene: TRBV7-2

CDR3 protein: CASSLSDRNNEQFF
J gene: TRBJ2-1
V gene: TRBV4-3

CDR3 protein: CASTEGDLPLETQYF
J gene: TRBJ2-5
V gene: TRBV25-1

CDR3 protein: CASSQVAGAMNTEAFF
J gene: TRBJ1-1
V gene: TRBV4-2

CDR3 protein: CASSLSQGGTYEQYF
J gene: TRBJ2-7
V gene: TRBV27

CDR3 protein: CASSDPGTGENNEQFF
J gene: TRBJ2-1
V gene: TRBV2

CDR3 protein: CASSLSNEKLFF
J gene: TRBJ1-4
V gene: TRBV7-9

CDR3 protein: CASSVDPGVNTEAFF
J gene: TRBJ1-1
V gene: TRBV9

CDR3 protein: CASSPRVSGTEAFF
J gene: TRBJ1-1
V gene: TRBV7-2

CDR3 protein: CASSQVGTNHYEQYF
J gene: TRBJ2-7
V gene: TRBV3-1

CDR3 protein: CAGSISSNSPLHF
J gene: TRBJ1-6
V gene: TRBV19

CDR3 protein: CASSFGQTMDTIYF
J gene: TRBJ1-3
V gene: TRBV7-8

CDR3 protein: CASSHPRVSSLKEQFF
J gene: TRBJ2-1
V gene: TRBV3-1

CDR3 protein: CASSFGQSGGYTF
J gene: TRBJ1-2
V gene: TRBV10-2

CDR3 protein: CASSQEGGEQYF
J gene: TRBJ2-7
V gene: TRBV4-1

CDR3 protein: CASSQRLAVSDEQFF
J gene: TRBJ2-1
V gene: TRBV12-3/TRBV12-4

CDR3 protein: CASSNTGTIIYEQYF
J gene: TRBJ2-7
V gene: TRBV28

CDR3 protein: CASSQNLGGGTAPLHF
J gene: TRBJ1-6
V gene: TRBV4-3

CDR3 protein: CSVSGGGRAFYNEQFF
J gene: TRBJ2-1
V gene: TRBV29-1

CDR3 protein: CASSTSNTGSTDTQYF
J gene: TRBJ2-3
V gene: TRBV6-6

CDR3 protein: CASSLFAGDPTDTQYF
J gene: TRBJ2-3
V gene: TRBV12-3/TRBV12-4

CDR3 protein: CASSWDRGPYEQYF
J gene: TRBJ2-7
V gene: TRBV4-3

CDR3 protein: CASSISPHLEQFF
J gene: TRBJ2-1
V gene: TRBV19

CDR3 protein: CASSHRAEAFF
J gene: TRBJ1-1
V gene: TRBV23-1

CDR3 protein: CASSSPRRGASSYEQYF
J gene: TRBJ2-7
V gene: TRBV7-6

CDR3 protein: CASSQDRGGTSGSTDTQYF
J gene: TRBJ2-3
V gene: TRBV4-3

CDR3 protein: CASSSGTGTEQYF
J gene: TRBJ2-7
V gene: TRBV2

CDR3 protein: CASTQRVSYEQYF
J gene: TRBJ2-7
V gene: TRBV28

CDR3 protein: CASSFSSGIAPSGANSGANVLTF
J gene: TRBJ2-6
V gene: TRBV12-3/TRBV12-4

CDR3 protein: CASSPTGGVSQPQHF
J gene: TRBJ1-5
V gene: TRBV12-3/TRBV12-4

CDR3 protein: CASSPLAGGVRELFF
J gene: TRBJ2-2
V gene: TRBV27

CDR3 protein: CASSLASREYTQYF
J gene: TRBJ2-3
V gene: TRBV12-3/TRBV12-4

CDR3 protein: CASSAAVGFGYTF
J gene: TRBJ1-2
V gene: TRBV9

CDR3 protein: CASSQGSGSWTGELFF
J gene: TRBJ2-2
V gene: TRBV14

CDR3 protein: CASSLGSAFSGANVLTF
J gene: TRBJ2-6
V gene: TRBV12-3/TRBV12-4

CDR3 protein: CASTGVMNTEAFF
J gene: TRBJ1-1
V gene: TRBV7-9

CDR3 protein: CASSKAAETQYF
J gene: TRBJ2-5
V gene: TRBV28

CDR3 protein: CASSQEGQGGYGYTF
J gene: TRBJ1-2
V gene: TRBV4-1

CDR3 protein: CASSFSGGPWNEQFF
J gene: TRBJ2-1
V gene: TRBV13

CDR3 protein: CASSATSGSFSGELFF
J gene: TRBJ2-2
V gene: TRBV9

CDR3 protein: CASSLVWGSSYEQYF
J gene: TRBJ2-7
V gene: TRBV5-1

CDR3 protein: CSVTGAHTGELFF
J gene: TRBJ2-2
V gene: TRBV29-1

CDR3 protein: CASSSGTGYQPQHF
J gene: TRBJ1-5
V gene: TRBV7-9

CDR3 protein: CASSLFFLAGGTDTQYF
J gene: TRBJ2-3
V gene: TRBV28

CDR3 protein: CSVVARGLSGYTF
J gene: TRBJ1-2
V gene: TRBV29-1

CDR3 protein: CASSFQVKILRVLHSPLHF
J gene: TRBJ1-6
V gene: TRBV7-7

CDR3 protein: CASSLVWGATDTQYF
J gene: TRBJ2-3
V gene: TRBV7-9

CDR3 protein: CASSWVSGNGLYEQYF
J gene: TRBJ2-7
V gene: TRBV5-1